Detailed here is one T cell receptor (beta chain). Antigen: not known. This sample was taken from a study of CD8 T cells in Susac syndrome. TEMRA cells were FACS-enriched, while CD8+ and CD4+ T cells were negatively isolated. General study points: In Susac patients, clonal expansion was not detected in CD4+ cells.

RNA was extracted with the RNeasy kit, and a quantity of roughly 0.45 to 1 ug was reverse transcribed using random hexamers. One entry per CDR3 protein results from TCRdb running MiXCR on the immunoSEQ multiplex PCR reads. The table lists under 200,000 distinct CDR3 sequences, under 95% of them singletons. This CDR3 has 15 residues. V was clipped by 4 bases and J by 1 base; unmatched bases: 5. Looked up from germline, CDR1 is SGHRS and CDR2 is YFSETQ. The TCR comes from a human donor with Susac syndrome. The V call is TRBV5-1, the J call TRBJ2-3; 8 bases match TRBD1. The specimen was CD4+ T cells from PBMCs. This chain's CDR3 is CASSVGQEGTDTQYF. CDR3 bases: TGCGCCAGCAGCGTGGGACAGGAAGGCACAGATACGCAGTATTTT. The full variable domain, with the rest looked up from reference TRBV5-1 and TRBJ2-3, is KAGVTQTPRYLIKTRGQQVTLSCSPISGHRSVSWYQQTPGQGLQFLFEYFSETQRNKGNFPGRFSGRQFSNSRSEMNVSTLELGDSALYLCASSVGQEGTDTQYFGPGTRLTVL.